This is a list of T cell receptor beta chains from one sample in a study of Ad26.COV2.S vaccination and SARS-CoV-2 variants. Sequencing used immunoSEQ multiplex PCR; TCRdb keeps in-frame clones, though not all of them. The data hold some 45,000 clones, with 65% to 90% observed a single time. The sequencing used peripheral blood, collected after recovery from COVID-19. The receptor set was obtained from a human donor who had recovered from COVID-19. CDR3s include the opening cysteine and the closing phenylalanine or tryptophan. A D gene is named only where the DNA matches it firmly. Clone size is given for some rows only: seen once, a few or many times, or a class if the clone is expanded.

TRBJ2-7,TRBV6-1,.,.,TGTGCCAGCAGTGAAGCGTGGCTGGTTGCCTACGAGCAGTACTTC,CASSEAWLVAYEQYF
TRBJ2-1,TRBV11-3,TRBD2,.,TGTGCCAGCAGCCCTTCCTCTAGCGGGGGGGGGAATAATGAGCAGTTCTTC,CASSPSSSGGGNNEQFF
TRBJ2-2,TRBV29-1,TRBD1,once,TGCAGCGTTGAGGGCCCCCTGGGACAGGGAAGAACCGGGGAGCTGTTTTTT,CSVEGPLGQGRTGELFF
TRBJ2-2,TRBV5-1,.,.,TGCGCCAGCAGCTCCGCGCTCACCAACACCGGGGAGCTGTTTTTT,CASSSALTNTGELFF
TRBJ2-1,TRBV3-1/TRBV3-2,.,.,TGTGCCAGCCAAGGGACGATCGAGCAGTTCTTC,CASQGTIEQFF
TRBJ1-2,TRBV12-5,.,.,TGTGCTAGTGGTTTAGGGGGGTGGTATGGCTACACCTTC,CASGLGGWYGYTF
TRBJ1-3,TRBV6-8,.,.,TGTGCCACCCTCTTGTTTGAGCGGGCCGGAAACACCATATATTTT,CATLLFERAGNTIYF
TRBJ2-3,TRBV20-1,.,.,TGCAGTGCTAGTTTCCCTTCAGATACGCAGTATTTT,CSASFPSDTQYF
TRBJ2-3,TRBV27,.,.,TGTGCCAGCAGTCTGAGCGAAACGGCAGATACGCAGTATTTT,CASSLSETADTQYF
TRBJ1-1,TRBV11-2,.,few,TGTGCCAGCAGCTTTGCCCTCATAGGACAGCACACTGAAGCTTTCTTT,CASSFALIGQHTEAFF
TRBJ2-3,TRBV5-1,.,.,TGCGCCAGCAGCTACGGCCATGGCGGGGAGCCCACAGATACGCAGTATTTT,CASSYGHGGEPTDTQYF
TRBJ1-5,TRBV19,.,.,TGTGCCAGTAGGACATCCACGCAGCCCCAGCATTTT,CASRTSTQPQHF
TRBJ2-1,TRBV5-1,TRBD2,.,TGCGCCAGCAGCGCGATAGCGGGGGGCCGGGGTTACAATGAGCAGTTCTTC,CASSAIAGGRGYNEQFF
TRBJ2-4,TRBV12-3/TRBV12-4,.,.,TGTGCCAGCAGTTTTTCCCAGGGGAACATTCAGTACTTC,CASSFSQGNIQYF
TRBJ1-1,TRBV14,.,.,TGTGCCAGCGCAGGGCTCGGCAACACTGAAGCTTTCTTT,CASAGLGNTEAFF